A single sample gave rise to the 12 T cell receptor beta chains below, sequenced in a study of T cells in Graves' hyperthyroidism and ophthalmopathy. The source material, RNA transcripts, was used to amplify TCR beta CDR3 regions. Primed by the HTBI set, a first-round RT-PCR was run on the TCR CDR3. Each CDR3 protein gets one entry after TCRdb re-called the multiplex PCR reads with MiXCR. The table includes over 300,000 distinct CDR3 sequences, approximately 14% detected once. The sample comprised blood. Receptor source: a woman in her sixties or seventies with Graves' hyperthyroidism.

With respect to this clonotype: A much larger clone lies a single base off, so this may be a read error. The CDR3 DNA follows: TGTGCCAGCGGTGCTAATCCGACAAGCTACAATGAGCAGTTCTTC. It codes for CASGANPTSYNEQFF. The genes are TRBV27 and TRBJ2-1; D call uncertain. Germline CDR1 and CDR2: MNHEY and SMNVEV (reference sequence). This CDR3 is 15 amino acids long. V was cut by 8 bases and J by 3 bases, with 17 bases left in between.

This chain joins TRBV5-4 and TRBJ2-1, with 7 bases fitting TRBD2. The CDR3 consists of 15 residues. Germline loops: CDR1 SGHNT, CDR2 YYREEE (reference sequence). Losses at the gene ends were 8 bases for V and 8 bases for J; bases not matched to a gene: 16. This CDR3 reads CASIAFSGLGDEQFF. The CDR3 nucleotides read TGTGCCAGTATTGCTTTTAGCGGGCTAGGCGATGAGCAGTTCTTC.

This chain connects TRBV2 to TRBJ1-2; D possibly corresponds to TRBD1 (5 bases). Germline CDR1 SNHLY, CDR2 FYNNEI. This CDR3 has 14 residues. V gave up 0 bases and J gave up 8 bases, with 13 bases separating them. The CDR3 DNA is TGTGCCAGCAGTGAAGCACGGGGACTGGGCGGCTACACCTTC. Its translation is CASSEARGLGGYTF.

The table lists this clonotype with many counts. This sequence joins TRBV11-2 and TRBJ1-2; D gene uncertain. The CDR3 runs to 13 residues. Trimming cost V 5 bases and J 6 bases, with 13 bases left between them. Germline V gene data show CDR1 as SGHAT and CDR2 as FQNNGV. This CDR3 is CASSHSTGDGYTF. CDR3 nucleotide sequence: TGTGCCAGCAGCCATAGCACCGGGGATGGCTACACCTTC.

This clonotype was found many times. CDR3 nucleotides: TGTGCCAGCAGCTTAGGTTATCGGCTAGCGGGAGTTATCGATGAGCAGTTCTTC. Translation: CASSLGYRLAGVIDEQFF. V usage is TRBV11-2 and J usage is TRBJ2-1, with TRBD2 matching 10 bases. The length of the CDR3 is 18 residues. CDR1 and CDR2 from the germline V gene are SGHAT and FQNNGV. The V gene end was trimmed by 1 base and the J gene end by 8 bases; junction bases not matched to a gene: 14.

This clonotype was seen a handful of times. CDR3 in DNA: TGTGCCAGCAGGCGCCGTGGGACTAATGAAAAACTGTTTTTT. This encodes CASRRRGTNEKLFF. V and J are TRBV14 and TRBJ1-4; D uncertain. The V and J ends lost 6 bases and 2 bases respectively, with 10 bases between them. Germline values: CDR1 SGHDN, CDR2 FVKESK. The CDR3 loop spans 14 amino acids.

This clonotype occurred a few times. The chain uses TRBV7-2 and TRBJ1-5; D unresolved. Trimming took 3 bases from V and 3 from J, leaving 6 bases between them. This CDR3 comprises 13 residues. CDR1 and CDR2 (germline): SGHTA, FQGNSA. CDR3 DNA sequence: TGTGCCAGCAGCTTGCACGTCAATCAGCCCCAGCATTTT. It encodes CASSLHVNQPQHF.

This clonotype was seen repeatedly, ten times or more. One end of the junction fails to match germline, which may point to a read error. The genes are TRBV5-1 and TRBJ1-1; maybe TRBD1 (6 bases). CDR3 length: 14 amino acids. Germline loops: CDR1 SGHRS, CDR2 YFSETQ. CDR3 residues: CASSSTGMNTEAFF. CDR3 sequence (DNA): TGTGCCAGCAGTTCAACAGGGATGAACACTGAAGCTTTCTTT.

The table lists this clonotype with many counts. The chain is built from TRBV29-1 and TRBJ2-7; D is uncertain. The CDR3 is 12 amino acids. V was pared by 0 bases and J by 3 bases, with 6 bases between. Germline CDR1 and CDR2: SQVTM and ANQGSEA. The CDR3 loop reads CSVEEQNYEQYF. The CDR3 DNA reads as TGCAGCGTTGAAGAACAGAACTACGAGCAGTACTTC.

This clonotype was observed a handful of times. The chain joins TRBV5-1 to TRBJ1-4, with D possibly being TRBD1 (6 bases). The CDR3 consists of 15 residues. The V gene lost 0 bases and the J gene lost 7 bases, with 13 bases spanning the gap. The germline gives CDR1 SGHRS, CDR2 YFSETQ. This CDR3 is CASSLGRGAREKLFF. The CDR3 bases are TGCGCCAGCAGCTTGGGGCGGGGGGCACGTGAAAAACTGTTTTTT.

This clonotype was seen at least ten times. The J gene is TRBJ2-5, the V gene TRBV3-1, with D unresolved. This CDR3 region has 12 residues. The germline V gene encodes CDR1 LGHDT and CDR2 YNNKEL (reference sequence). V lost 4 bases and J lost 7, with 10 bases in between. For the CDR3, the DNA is TGTGCCAGCAGCCCGGAATCAGGGACCCAGTACTTC. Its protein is CASSPESGTQYF.

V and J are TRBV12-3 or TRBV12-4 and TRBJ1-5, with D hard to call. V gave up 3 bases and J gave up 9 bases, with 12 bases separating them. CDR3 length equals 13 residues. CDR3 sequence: CASSLRNQRPQHF. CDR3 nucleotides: TGTGCCAGCAGTTTGAGGAACCAGAGGCCCCAGCATTTT.